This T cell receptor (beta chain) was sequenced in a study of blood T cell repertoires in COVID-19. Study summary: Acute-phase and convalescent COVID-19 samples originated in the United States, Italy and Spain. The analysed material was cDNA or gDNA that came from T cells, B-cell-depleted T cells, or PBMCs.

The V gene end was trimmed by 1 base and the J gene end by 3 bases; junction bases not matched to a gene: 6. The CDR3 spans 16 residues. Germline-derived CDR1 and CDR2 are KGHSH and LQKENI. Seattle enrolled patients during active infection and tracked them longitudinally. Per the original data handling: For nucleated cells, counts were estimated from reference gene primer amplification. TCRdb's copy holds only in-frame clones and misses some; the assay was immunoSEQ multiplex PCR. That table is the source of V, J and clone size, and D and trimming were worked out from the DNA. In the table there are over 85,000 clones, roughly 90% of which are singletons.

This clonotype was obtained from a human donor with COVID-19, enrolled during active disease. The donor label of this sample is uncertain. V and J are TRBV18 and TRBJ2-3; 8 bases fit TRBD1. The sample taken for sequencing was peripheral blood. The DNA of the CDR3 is TGTGCCAGCTCACCACGAGGGACAGGTGTTACAGATACGCAGTATTTT. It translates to CASSPRGTGVTDTQYF.